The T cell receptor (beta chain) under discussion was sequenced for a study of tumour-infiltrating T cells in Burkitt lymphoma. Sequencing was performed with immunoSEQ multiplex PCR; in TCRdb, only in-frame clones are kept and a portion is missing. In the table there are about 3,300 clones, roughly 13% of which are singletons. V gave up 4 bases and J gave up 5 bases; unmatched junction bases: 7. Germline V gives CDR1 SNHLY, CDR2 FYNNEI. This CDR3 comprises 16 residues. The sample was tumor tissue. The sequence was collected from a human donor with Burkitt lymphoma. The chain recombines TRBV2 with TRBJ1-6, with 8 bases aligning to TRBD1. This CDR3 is CASSVQGAGNNSPLHF. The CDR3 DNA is TGTGCCAGCAGTGTGCAGGGGGCGGGTAATAATTCACCCCTCCACTTT.